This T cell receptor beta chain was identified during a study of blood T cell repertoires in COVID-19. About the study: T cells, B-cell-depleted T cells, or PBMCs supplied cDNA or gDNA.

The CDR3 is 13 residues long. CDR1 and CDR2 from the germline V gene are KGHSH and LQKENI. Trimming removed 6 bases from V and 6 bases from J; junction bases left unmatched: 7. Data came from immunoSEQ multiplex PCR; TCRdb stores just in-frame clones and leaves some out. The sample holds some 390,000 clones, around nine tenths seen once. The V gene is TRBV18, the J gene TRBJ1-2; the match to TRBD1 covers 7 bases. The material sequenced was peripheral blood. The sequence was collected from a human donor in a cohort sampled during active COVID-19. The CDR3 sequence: CASSGTAEDGYTF. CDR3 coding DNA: TGTGCCAGCTCGGGGACAGCCGAGGATGGCTACACCTTC.